This record concerns one T cell receptor (beta chain) sequence. This specimen comes from a study of shared clonotypes between healthy human individuals. Across the study: With ages of 18 to 49, the donors were a couple of women and a few men.

The protocol was immunoSEQ multiplex PCR, while the TCRdb copy is restricted to in-frame clones and leaves out a portion. The table shows millions of clones, with more than 85% occurring only once. CDR3 size: 13 residues. V lost 5 bases and J lost 2, with 8 bases in between. Germline CDR1 is SGHVS and CDR2 is FQNEAQ. Sequencing was done on a sample of naive CD4+ T cells from PBMCs. Subset described: CD45RA+ positively selected. The rearrangement joins TRBV7-8 to TRBJ2-3; no firm D call. The clonotype comes from a man between 18 and 35 years old in good health. Some clones in this sample may be carry-over from other donors' samples. The CDR3 loop is CASSGSDTDTQYF. The CDR3 bases are TGTGCCAGCAGCGGATCGGACACAGATACGCAGTATTTT.